This record concerns one T cell receptor beta chain sequence. Trimming at V came to 3 bases and at J to 5 bases, leaving 8 bases not matched to a gene. Germline CDR1 and CDR2: SGDLS and YYNGEE. This CDR3 spans 15 amino acids. This record comes from a study of blood T cell repertoires in COVID-19. Whole-study context: Samples taken during acute and convalescent COVID-19 were collected in the United States, Italy and Spain.

Original processing methods: Estimation of nucleated cell counts was performed using reference gene primer amplification. Sequenced by immunoSEQ multiplex PCR; TCRdb stores in-frame clones only, minus some. That table supplies the V and J calls and clone size; D and trimming were determined from the DNA. The top ten hold 4.6% of the sample, which has a few hundred thousand clones, around four fifths seen once. V is TRBV9 and J is TRBJ2-5; 9 nucleotides match TRBD1. This sequence originates from a man aged 60 to 69 who had recovered from COVID-19. Source material: peripheral blood. Written as DNA, the CDR3 is TGTGCCAGCAGCGCGGGACAGGGATATACGGAGACCCAGTACTTC. Encoded protein: CASSAGQGYTETQYF.